Shown below are 6 T cell receptor beta chains from a single sample sequenced in a study of blood T cell repertoires in COVID-19. Assay used: immunoSEQ multiplex PCR; TCRdb lists only in-frame clones, some missing. The sample consists of 310,000 or so clones, 80% to 95% of them appearing once. Input material: peripheral blood. These receptors were taken from a woman between 25 and 40 years old with COVID-19, enrolled during active disease.

The rearrangement joins TRBV30 to TRBJ1-4; TRBD1 agrees at 7 bases. V shed 0 bases, J shed 0 bases, and the junction held 7 bases outside the gene matches. Germline V gives CDR1 GTSNPN, CDR2 SVGIG (reference sequence). The CDR3 sequence is 17 residues long. The CDR3 nucleotides are TGTGCCTGGAGTGTCCGGACAGGAGGTGCAACTAATGAAAAACTGTTTTTT. Its protein is CAWSVRTGGATNEKLFF.

V gene TRBV18 combines with J gene TRBJ1-4; possibly TRBD1 for D (6 bases). The CDR3 consists of 15 residues. Per the germline V gene, CDR1 is KGHSH and CDR2 is LQKENI. V was trimmed by 4 bases and J by 6 bases, leaving 15 bases between them. The CDR3 DNA sequence: TGTGCCAGCTCACGGCCGGGATCAGGGGATGAAAAACTGTTTTTT. This gives the protein CASSRPGSGDEKLFF.

This chain links TRBV18 with TRBJ2-5, with D perhaps matching TRBD1 (6 bases). Germline assignment: CDR1 KGHSH and CDR2 LQKENI. Trimming removed 3 bases from V and 5 bases from J, with 10 bases in between. The CDR3 covers 13 residues. The CDR3 reads CASSPGQRETQYF. DNA of the CDR3: TGTGCCAGCTCACCTGGACAGCGGGAGACCCAGTACTTC.

The chain links TRBV29-1 to TRBJ1-2; 7 bases line up with TRBD1. The germline V gene encodes CDR1 SQVTM and CDR2 ANQGSEA. The CDR3 consists of 11 residues. V dropped 7 bases and J dropped 7; count of bases not matched to a gene: 6. CDR3 residues: CSGQTGTGYTF. The CDR3, as DNA: TGCAGCGGCCAGACAGGGACTGGCTACACCTTC.

The rearrangement uses TRBV6-5 and TRBJ1-2; D gene uncertain. The CDR3 sequence is 14 residues long. The ends were cut back, 0 bases at V and 5 bases at J, with 10 bases in the middle. Germline loops: CDR1 MNHEY, CDR2 SVGAGI. The CDR3 here is CASSYSNTAYGYTF. CDR3 bases: TGTGCCAGCAGTTACTCGAACACAGCTTATGGCTACACCTTC.

The chain combines TRBV28 with TRBJ2-2; D might be TRBD1 (6 bases). CDR1 and CDR2 (germline): MDHEN, SYDVKM. CDR3 length: 14 residues. Trimming took 6 bases from V and 4 from J, leaving 12 bases between them. The CDR3 DNA reads TGTGCCAGCAGCGGACAGATAATCACCGGGGAGCTGTTTTTT. This translates into CASSGQIITGELFF.